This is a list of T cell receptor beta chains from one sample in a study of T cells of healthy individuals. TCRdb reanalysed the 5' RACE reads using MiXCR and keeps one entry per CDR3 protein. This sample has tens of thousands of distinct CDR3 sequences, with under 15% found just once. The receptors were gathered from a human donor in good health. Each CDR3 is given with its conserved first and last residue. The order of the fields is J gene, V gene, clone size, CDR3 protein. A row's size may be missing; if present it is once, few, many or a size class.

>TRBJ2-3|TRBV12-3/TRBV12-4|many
CASSSTAAQYF
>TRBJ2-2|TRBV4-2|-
CASRTRVNTGELFF
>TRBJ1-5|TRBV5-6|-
CASSLGTGLDQPQHF
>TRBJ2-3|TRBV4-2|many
CASSQDRGPDTQYF
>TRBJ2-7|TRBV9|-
CASSDGTDTSYEQYF
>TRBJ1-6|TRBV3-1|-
CASSQDMGSPLHF
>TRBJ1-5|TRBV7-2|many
CASSYDRAQPQHF
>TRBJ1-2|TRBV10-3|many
CAISEPKQPYGYTF
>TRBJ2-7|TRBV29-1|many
CSVEVSASEQYF
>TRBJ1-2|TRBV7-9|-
CASSFPGTSDYGYTF
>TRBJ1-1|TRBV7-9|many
CASSFAQGRTEAFF
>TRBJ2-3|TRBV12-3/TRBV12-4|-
CASSPGSAGVTDTQYF
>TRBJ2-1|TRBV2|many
CASKPRLFYNEQFF
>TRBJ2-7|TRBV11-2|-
CASNRDRGVDEQYF
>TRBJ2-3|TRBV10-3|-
CAIRRTETTTDTQYF
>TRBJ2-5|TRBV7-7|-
CASRPSTASETQYF
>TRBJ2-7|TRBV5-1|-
CASSLEYGTGAAEQYF
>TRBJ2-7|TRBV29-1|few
CSVGTGNGYEQYF
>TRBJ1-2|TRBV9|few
CASSPWGEGSYGYTF
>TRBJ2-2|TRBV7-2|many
CASSLGLSSLNTGELFF
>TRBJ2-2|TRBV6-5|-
CASTIDPNTGELFF
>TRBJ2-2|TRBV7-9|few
CASSPPRGRNTGELFF
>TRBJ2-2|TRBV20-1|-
CSARDAWGGGNTGELFF
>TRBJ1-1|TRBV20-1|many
CSAHVGQAFF
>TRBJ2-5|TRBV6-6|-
CASSYSRRGGETQYF
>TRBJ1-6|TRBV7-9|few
CASSLDRDYSPLHF
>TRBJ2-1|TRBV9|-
CARKREVWNEQFF
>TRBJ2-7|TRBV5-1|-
CASSPGSGNSYEQYF
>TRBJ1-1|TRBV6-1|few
CASSEAPTAYTEAFF
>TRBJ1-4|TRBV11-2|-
CASSLGRTGATNEKLFF
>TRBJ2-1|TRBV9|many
CASSVAPSHEQFF
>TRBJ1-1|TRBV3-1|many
CASSQQRGSDTEAFF
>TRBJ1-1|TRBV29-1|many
CSVGLTGVMMNTEAFF
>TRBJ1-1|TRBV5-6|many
CASSRDRGRVGTEAFF
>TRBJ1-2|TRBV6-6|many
CASSHPGQDNYGYTF
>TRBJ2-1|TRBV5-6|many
CASSLGRGALDEQFF
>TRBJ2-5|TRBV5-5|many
CASSSQGQRIYQETQYF
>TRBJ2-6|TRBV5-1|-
CASSFGTSSGANVLTF
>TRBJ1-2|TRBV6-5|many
CASSSWGGDHGYTF
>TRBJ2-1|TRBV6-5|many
CASSLSSLTGEQFF
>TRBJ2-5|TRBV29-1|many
CSARHQETQYF